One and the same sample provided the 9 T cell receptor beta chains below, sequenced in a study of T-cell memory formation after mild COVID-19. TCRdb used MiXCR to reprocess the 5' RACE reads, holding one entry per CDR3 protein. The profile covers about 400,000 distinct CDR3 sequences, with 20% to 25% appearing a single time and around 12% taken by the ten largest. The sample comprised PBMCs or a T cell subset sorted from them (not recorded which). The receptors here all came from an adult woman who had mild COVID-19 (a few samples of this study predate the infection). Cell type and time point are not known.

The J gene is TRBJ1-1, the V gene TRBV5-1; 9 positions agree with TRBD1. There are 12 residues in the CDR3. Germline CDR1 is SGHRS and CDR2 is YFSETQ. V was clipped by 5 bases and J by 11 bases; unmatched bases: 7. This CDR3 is CASSPGQGMAFF. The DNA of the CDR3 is TGCGCCAGCAGTCCCGGACAGGGGATGGCTTTCTTT.

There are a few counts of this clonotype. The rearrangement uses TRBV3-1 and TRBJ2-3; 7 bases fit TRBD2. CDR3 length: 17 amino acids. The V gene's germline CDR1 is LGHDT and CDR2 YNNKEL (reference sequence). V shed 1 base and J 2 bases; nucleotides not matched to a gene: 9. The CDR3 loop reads CASSQGVLADHTDTQYF. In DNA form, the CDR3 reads TGTGCCAGCAGCCAAGGGGTTCTAGCGGACCACACAGATACGCAGTATTTT.

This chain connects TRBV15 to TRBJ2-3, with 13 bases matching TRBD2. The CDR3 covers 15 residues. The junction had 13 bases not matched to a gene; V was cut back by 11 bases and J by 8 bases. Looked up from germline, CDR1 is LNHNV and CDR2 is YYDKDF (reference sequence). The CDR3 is CAARTSGSAEATQYF. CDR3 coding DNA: TGTGCCGCAAGGACTAGCGGGAGTGCTGAGGCTACGCAGTATTTT.

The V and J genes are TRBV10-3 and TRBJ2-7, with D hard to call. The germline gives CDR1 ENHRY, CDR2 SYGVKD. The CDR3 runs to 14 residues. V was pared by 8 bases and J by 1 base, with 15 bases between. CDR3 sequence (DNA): TGTGCCATCGGGGAAAAACTCGGGTCCTACGAGCAGTACTTC. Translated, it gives CAIGEKLGSYEQYF.

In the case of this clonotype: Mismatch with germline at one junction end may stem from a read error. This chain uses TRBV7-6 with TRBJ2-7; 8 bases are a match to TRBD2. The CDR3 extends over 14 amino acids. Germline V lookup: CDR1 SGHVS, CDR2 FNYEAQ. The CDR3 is CASSHREGRNDQYF. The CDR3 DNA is TGTGCCAGCAGCCACCGGGAGGGCCGCAACGATCAGTACTTC.

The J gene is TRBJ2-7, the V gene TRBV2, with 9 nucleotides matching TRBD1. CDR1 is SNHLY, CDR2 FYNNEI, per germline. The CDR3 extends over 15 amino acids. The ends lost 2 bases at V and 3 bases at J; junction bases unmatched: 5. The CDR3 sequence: CASSERTGVYYEQYF. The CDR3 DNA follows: TGTGCCAGCAGTGAAAGGACAGGGGTCTACTACGAGCAGTACTTC.

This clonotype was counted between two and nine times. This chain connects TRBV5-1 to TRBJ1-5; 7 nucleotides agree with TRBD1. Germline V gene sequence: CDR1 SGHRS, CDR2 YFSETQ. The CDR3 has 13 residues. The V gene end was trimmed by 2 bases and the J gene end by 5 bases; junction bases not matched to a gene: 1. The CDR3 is CASSFDRDQPQHF. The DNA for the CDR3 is TGCGCCAGCAGCTTCGACAGGGATCAGCCCCAGCATTTT.

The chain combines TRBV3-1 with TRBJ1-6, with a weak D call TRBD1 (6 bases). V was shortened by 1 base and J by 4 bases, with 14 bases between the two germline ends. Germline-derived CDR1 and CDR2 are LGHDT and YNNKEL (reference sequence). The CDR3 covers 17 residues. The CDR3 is CASSQGGRGGYNSPLHF. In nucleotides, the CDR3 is TGTGCCAGCAGCCAAGGGGGGAGAGGGGGGTATAATTCACCCCTCCACTTT.

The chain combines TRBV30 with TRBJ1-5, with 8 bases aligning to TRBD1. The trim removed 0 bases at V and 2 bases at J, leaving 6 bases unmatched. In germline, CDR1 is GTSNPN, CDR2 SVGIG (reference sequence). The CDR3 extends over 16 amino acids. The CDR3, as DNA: TGTGCCTGGAGTGTCTCAGGGGGCCGGCGCAATCAGCCCCAGCATTTT. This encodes CAWSVSGGRRNQPQHF.